The 19 T cell receptor beta chains below all came from one sample that was sequenced in a study of cytomegalovirus exposure and HLA in healthy donors. PCR involved 60 Vbeta and 13 Jbeta primers. Clones were sequenced by immunoSEQ multiplex PCR, and TCRdb holds only the in-frame ones, with some missing. The sample has under 150,000 clones. Specimen: PBMCs. All receptors come from a woman in her thirties or forties in good health and CMV-seronegative.

The J gene is TRBJ1-6, the V gene TRBV7-2; D gene unclear. The CDR3 has 12 residues. Trimming cost V 4 bases and J 14 bases, with 12 bases left between them. The germline V gene encodes CDR1 SGHTA and CDR2 FQGNSA. CDR3 DNA sequence: TGTGCCAGCAGCTCCTCAAACGGGGCCCTCCACTTT. Its protein product is CASSSSNGALHF.

The rearrangement links TRBV19 to TRBJ2-5, with 13 bases lining up with TRBD2. J was trimmed by 6 bases and V by 5 bases; bases with no gene match: 6. Germline V gene data show CDR1 as LNHDA and CDR2 as SQIVND (reference sequence). The CDR3 is made up of 15 amino acids. The CDR3 loop is CASSPTSGGAQTQYF. Written as DNA, the CDR3 is TGTGCCAGTAGTCCCACTAGCGGGGGGGCGCAGACCCAGTACTTC.

The rearrangement joins TRBV2 to TRBJ2-3, with 8 positions matching TRBD1. The V gene's germline CDR1 is SNHLY and CDR2 FYNNEI. The CDR3 has 13 amino acids. The J segment lost 1 base and the V segment lost 10 bases, leaving 4 bases of the junction unmatched. In nucleotides, the CDR3 is TGTGCCATGACAGGGGTGGGCACAGATACGCAGTATTTT. It codes for CAMTGVGTDTQYF.

This chain links TRBV7-8 with TRBJ1-2; TRBD1 matches at 7 bases. Germline CDR1 and CDR2: SGHVS and FQNEAQ. The CDR3 loop spans 16 amino acids. V lost 1 base and J lost 4; bases outside the gene matches: 9. This CDR3 is CASSLVGGRGAYGYTF. The DNA for the CDR3 is TGTGCCAGCAGCTTAGTAGGGGGCAGGGGGGCCTATGGCTACACCTTC. The variable domain in full, completed from reference TRBV7-8 and TRBJ1-2, reads GAGVSQSPRYKVAKRGQDVALRCDPISGHVSLFWYQQALGQGPEFLTYFQNEAQLDKSGLPSDRFFAERPEGSVSTLKIQRTQQEDSAVYLCASSLVGGRGAYGYTFGSGTRLTVV.

The chain links TRBV19 to TRBJ1-6, with a possible D match to TRBD1 (5 bases). The CDR3 totals 17 residues. Trimming stripped 5 bases from V and 4 bases from J, with 18 bases between. CDR1 is LNHDA, CDR2 SQIVND, per germline (reference sequence). CDR3 in DNA: TGTGCCAGTAGTCGGTTCTCGGGGGGTAATTATAATTCACCCCTCCACTTT. Encoded protein: CASSRFSGGNYNSPLHF. Looking up the rest from reference TRBV19 and TRBJ1-6 gives the full variable domain: DGGITQSPKYLFRKEGQNVTLSCEQNLNHDAMYWYRQDPGQGLRLIYYSQIVNDFQKGDIAEGYSVSREKKESFPLTVTSAQKNPTAFYLCASSRFSGGNYNSPLHFGNGTRLTVT.

The chain has TRBV5-1 and TRBJ2-1; D is undetermined. In germline, CDR1 is SGHRS, CDR2 YFSETQ. Trimming left V 0 bases short and J 4 bases short, with 14 bases between. The CDR3 sequence is 16 residues long. The DNA of the CDR3 is TGCGCCAGCAGCTTGGTTGACACGATAATTTACAATGAGCAGTTCTTC. Translating it yields CASSLVDTIIYNEQFF.

The chain uses TRBV9 and TRBJ1-4; D is perhaps TRBD1 (5 bases). This CDR3 is built from 14 residues. Germline-derived CDR1 and CDR2 are SGDLS and YYNGEE. The ends were cut back, 4 bases at V and 7 bases at J, with 14 bases in the middle. CDR3 nucleotide sequence: TGTGCCAGCAGCCTCGGGGGGGATGGTGAAAAACTGTTTTTT. This sequence encodes CASSLGGDGEKLFF.

The chain combines TRBV18 with TRBJ2-2, with D hard to call. The CDR3 spans 15 residues. Trimming pared 8 bases from V and 0 bases from J, leaving 13 bases between. Germline values: CDR1 KGHSH, CDR2 LQKENI. CDR3 protein: CASVPSQSNTGELFF. The CDR3 coding sequence is TGTGCCAGCGTCCCGTCACAGTCGAACACCGGGGAGCTGTTTTTT.

The chain uses TRBV11-2 and TRBJ2-3; D may be TRBD1 (6 bases). The ends were cut back, 0 bases at V and 8 bases at J, with 12 bases in the middle. The CDR3 contains 14 residues. CDR1 and CDR2 (germline): SGHAT, FQNNGV. This chain's CDR3 is CASSLENRGGTQYF. In DNA form, the CDR3 reads TGTGCCAGCAGCTTAGAGAACAGAGGGGGTACGCAGTATTTT. Filled out from reference TRBV11-2 and TRBJ2-3, the complete variable domain reads EAGVAQSPRYKIIEKRQSVAFWCNPISGHATLYWYQQILGQGPKLLIQFQNNGVVDDSQLPKDRFSAERLKGVDSTLKIQPAKLEDSAVYLCASSLENRGGTQYFGPGTRLTVL.

The gene calls are TRBV6-5 and TRBJ1-4, with D perhaps TRBD1 (5 bases). The V gene's germline CDR1 is MNHEY and CDR2 SVGAGI. Between the trimmed V and J ends, which lost 5 bases and 7 bases, there was a span of 14 bases. This CDR3 contains 14 residues. CDR3 DNA: TGTGCCAGCAGTCCTCCGGGGGGTGCTGAAAAACTGTTTTTT. It translates to CASSPPGGAEKLFF.

The rearrangement joins TRBV5-1 to TRBJ2-2; D uncertain. The CDR3 runs to 16 residues. CDR1 is SGHRS and CDR2 is YFSETQ in the germline V gene. V dropped 0 bases and J dropped 0 bases, with 9 bases sitting between them. This CDR3 is CASSLAWQANTGELFF. CDR3 DNA: TGCGCCAGCAGCTTGGCGTGGCAGGCGAACACCGGGGAGCTGTTTTTT.

This chain uses TRBV6-5 with TRBJ2-1; 11 positions match TRBD1. The CDR3 contains 16 residues. With 0 bases clipped from V and 10 bases from J, the junction kept 8 bases outside the gene matches. CDR1 and CDR2 from the germline V gene are MNHEY and SVGAGI. The CDR3 region is CASSYSWTGGGGEQFF. CDR3 sequence (DNA): TGTGCCAGCAGTTACTCGTGGACAGGGGGCGGCGGAGAGCAGTTCTTC.

V and J are TRBV15 and TRBJ1-1; TRBD1 agrees at 7 bases. Per germline, CDR1 LNHNV and CDR2 YYDKDF (reference sequence). This CDR3 has 14 residues. Trimming removed 4 bases from V and 3 bases from J; junction bases left unmatched: 5. The chain's CDR3 is CATSKIQGYTEAFF. Written as DNA, the CDR3 is TGTGCCACCAGCAAGATACAGGGGTACACTGAAGCTTTCTTT.

The chain uses TRBV2 and TRBJ1-5; D may be TRBD1 (6 bases). V was cut by 7 bases and J by 2 bases, with 9 bases left in between. The CDR3 has 13 amino acids. Germline V lookup: CDR1 SNHLY, CDR2 FYNNEI. The CDR3 DNA reads as TGTGCCAGCAAGGGGGTTCGCAATCAGCCCCAGCATTTT. Translated, it gives CASKGVRNQPQHF.

This chain uses TRBV28 with TRBJ1-4; D might be TRBD1 (5 bases). V was clipped by 4 bases and J by 7 bases, with 16 bases between them. CDR3 length equals 15 residues. The germline CDR1 and CDR2 sequences are MDHEN and SYDVKM. The CDR3 protein is CASSSSGGGSEKLFF. The DNA of the CDR3 is TGTGCCAGCAGTTCTTCCGGGGGTGGGAGTGAAAAACTGTTTTTT. The full variable domain, in which reference TRBV28 and TRBJ1-4 provide the parts outside the CDR3, is DVKVTQSSRYLVKRTGEKVFLECVQDMDHENMFWYRQDPGLGLRLIYFSYDVKMKEKGDIPEGYSVSREKKERFSLILESASTNQTSMYLCASSSSGGGSEKLFFGSGTQLSVL.

This chain uses TRBV5-6 with TRBJ2-2; 7 positions match TRBD1. The V gene end was trimmed by 3 bases and the J gene end by 6 bases; junction bases not matched to a gene: 8. The CDR3 runs 15 residues. The germline V gene has CDR1 SGHDT and CDR2 YYEEEE. CDR3 sequence: CASSSIIQGSGELFF. The CDR3 region has the DNA TGTGCCAGCAGCTCTATAATACAGGGGTCCGGGGAGCTGTTTTTT.

The chain couples TRBV25-1 to TRBJ2-3; 8 bases line up with TRBD2. The CDR3 length is 16 residues. Germline V gene data show CDR1 as MGHDK and CDR2 as SYGVNS. Trimming removed 3 bases from V and 5 bases from J; junction bases left unmatched: 10. The CDR3 coding sequence is TGTGCCAGCAGTGAGGTAACGGGGGGGCGCGGAGATACGCAGTATTTT. This gives the protein CASSEVTGGRGDTQYF.

V gene TRBV7-9 combines with J gene TRBJ2-5; 8 bases are shared with TRBD2. The V gene end was trimmed by 2 bases and the J gene end by 4 bases; junction bases not matched to a gene: 3. The CDR3 has 14 amino acids. The germline gives CDR1 SEHNR, CDR2 FQNEAQ (reference sequence). CDR3 sequence reads: CASSLSGGTETQYF. For the CDR3, the DNA is TGTGCCAGCAGCTTATCGGGGGGGACAGAGACCCAGTACTTC.

V usage is TRBV5-6 and J usage is TRBJ1-2; D not certain. Per the germline V gene, CDR1 is SGHDT and CDR2 is YYEEEE. The V and J ends lost 5 bases and 4 bases respectively, with 18 bases between them. This CDR3 has 15 amino acids. The CDR3 DNA is TGTGCCAGCAGTGCGACGGGAGGTAGTAGCTATGGCTACACCTTC. The encoded protein is CASSATGGSSYGYTF.